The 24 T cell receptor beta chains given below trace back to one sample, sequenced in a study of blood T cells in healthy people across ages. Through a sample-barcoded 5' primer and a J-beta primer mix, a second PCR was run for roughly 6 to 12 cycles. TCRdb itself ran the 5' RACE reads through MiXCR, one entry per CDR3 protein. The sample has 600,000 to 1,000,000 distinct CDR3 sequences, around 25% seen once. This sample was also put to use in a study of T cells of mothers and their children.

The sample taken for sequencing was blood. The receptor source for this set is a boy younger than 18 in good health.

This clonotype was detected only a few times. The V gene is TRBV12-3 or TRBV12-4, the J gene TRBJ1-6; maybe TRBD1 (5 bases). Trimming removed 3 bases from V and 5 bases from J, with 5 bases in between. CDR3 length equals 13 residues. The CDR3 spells CASSFRDNSPLHF. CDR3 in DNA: TGTGCCAGCAGTTTCAGGGATAATTCACCCCTCCACTTT.

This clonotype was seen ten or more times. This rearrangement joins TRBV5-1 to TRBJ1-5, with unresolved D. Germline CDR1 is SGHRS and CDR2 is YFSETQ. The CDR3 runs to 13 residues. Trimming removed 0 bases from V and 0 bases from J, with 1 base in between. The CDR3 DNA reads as TGCGCCAGCAGCTTGGGTAGCAATCAGCCCCAGCATTTT. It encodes CASSLGSNQPQHF.

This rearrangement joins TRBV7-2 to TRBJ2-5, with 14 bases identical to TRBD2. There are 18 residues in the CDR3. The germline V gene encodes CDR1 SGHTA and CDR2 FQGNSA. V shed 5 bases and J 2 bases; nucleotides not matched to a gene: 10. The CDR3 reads CASSRRGTSGGYQETQYF. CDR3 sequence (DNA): TGTGCCAGCAGCAGAAGGGGGACTAGCGGGGGTTATCAAGAGACCCAGTACTTC.

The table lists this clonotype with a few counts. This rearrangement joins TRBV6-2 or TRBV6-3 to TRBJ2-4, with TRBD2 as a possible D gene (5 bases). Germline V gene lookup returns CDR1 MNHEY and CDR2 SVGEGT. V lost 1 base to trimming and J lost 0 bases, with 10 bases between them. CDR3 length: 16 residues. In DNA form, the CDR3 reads TGTGCCAGCAGTTACTTTGGGAGTCTAGCCAAAAACATTCAGTACTTC. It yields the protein CASSYFGSLAKNIQYF.

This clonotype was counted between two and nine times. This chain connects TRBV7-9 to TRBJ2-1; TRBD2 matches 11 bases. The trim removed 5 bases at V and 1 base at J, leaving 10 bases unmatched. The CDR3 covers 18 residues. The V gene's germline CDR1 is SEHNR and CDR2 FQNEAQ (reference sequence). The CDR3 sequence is CASSDRIAGGESYNEQFF. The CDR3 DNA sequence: TGTGCCAGCAGCGATCGTATAGCGGGAGGGGAGTCCTACAATGAGCAGTTCTTC.

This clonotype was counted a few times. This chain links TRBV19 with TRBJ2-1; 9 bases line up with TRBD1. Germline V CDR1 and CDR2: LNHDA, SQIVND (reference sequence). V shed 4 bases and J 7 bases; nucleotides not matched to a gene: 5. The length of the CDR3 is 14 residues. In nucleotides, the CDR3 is TGTGCCAGTAGTAGACAGGGGGAAAGGAATGAGCAGTTCTTC. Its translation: CASSRQGERNEQFF.

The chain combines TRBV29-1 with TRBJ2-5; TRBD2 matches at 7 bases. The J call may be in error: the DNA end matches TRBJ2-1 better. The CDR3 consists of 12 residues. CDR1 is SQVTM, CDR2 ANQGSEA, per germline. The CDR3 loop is CSVTRLADEQFF. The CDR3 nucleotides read TGCAGCGTCACAAGACTAGCCGATGAGCAGTTCTTC.

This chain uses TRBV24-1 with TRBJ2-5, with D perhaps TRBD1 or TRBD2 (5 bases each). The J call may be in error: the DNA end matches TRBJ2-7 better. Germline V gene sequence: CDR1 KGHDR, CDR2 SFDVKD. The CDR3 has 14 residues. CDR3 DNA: TGTGCCACCAGTGAGGGGACCCTGAGGGACGAGCAGTACTTC. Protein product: CATSEGTLRDEQYF.

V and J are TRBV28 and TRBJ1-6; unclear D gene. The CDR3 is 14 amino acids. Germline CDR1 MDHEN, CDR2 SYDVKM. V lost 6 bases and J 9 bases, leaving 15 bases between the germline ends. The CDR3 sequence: CASSNERFVSPLHF. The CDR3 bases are TGTGCCAGCAGCAATGAGCGGTTCGTTTCACCCCTCCACTTT. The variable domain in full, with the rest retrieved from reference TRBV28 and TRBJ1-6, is DVKVTQSSRYLVKRTGEKVFLECVQDMDHENMFWYRQDPGLGLRLIYFSYDVKMKEKGDIPEGYSVSREKKERFSLILESASTNQTSMYLCASSNERFVSPLHFGNGTRLTVT.

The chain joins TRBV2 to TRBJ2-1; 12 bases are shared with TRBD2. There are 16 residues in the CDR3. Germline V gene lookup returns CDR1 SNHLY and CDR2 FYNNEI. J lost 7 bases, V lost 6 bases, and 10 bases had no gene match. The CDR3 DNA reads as TGTGCCAGCAGCGAGCTAGCGGGGGGGTCAATAAATGAGCAGTTCTTC. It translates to CASSELAGGSINEQFF.

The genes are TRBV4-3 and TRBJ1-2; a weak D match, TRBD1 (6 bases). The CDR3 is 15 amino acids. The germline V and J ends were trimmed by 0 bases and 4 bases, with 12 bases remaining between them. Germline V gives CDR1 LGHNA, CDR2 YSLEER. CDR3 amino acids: CASSQDEGQLYGYTF. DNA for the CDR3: TGCGCCAGCAGCCAAGACGAAGGACAGCTCTATGGCTACACCTTC.

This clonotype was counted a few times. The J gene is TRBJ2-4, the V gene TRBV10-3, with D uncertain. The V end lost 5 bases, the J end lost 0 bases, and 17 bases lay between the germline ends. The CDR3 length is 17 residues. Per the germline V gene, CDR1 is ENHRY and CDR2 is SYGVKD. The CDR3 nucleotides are TGTGCCATCAGTAACCAGCCTAGGGAATTAGCCAAAAACATTCAGTACTTC. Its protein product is CAISNQPRELAKNIQYF.

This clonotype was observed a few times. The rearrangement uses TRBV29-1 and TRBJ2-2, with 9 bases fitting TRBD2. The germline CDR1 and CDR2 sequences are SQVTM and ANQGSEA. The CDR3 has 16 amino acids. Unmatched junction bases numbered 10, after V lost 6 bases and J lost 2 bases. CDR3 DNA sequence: TGCAGCGTCACCGGTGAAGCGGGGGGAAACACCGGGGAGCTGTTTTTT. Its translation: CSVTGEAGGNTGELFF.

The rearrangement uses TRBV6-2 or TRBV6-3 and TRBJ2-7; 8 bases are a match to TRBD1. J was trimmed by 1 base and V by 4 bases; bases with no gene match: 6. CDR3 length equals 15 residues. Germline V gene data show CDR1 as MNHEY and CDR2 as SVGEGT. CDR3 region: CASSSDRGSSYEQYF. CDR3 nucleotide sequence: TGTGCCAGCAGTTCCGACAGGGGATCATCCTACGAGCAGTACTTC.

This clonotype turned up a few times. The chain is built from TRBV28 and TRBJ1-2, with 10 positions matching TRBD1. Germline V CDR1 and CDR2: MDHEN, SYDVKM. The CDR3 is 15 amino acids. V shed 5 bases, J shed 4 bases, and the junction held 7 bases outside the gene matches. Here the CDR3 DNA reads TGTGCCAGCAGTACCGGGACAGGGGTGTCCTATGGCTACACCTTC. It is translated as CASSTGTGVSYGYTF.

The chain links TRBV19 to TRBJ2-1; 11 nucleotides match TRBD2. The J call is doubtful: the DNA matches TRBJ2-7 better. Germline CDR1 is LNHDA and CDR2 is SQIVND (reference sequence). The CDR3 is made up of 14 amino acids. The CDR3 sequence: CASSMGLAEYEQYF. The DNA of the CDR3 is TGTGCCAGTAGTATGGGACTAGCGGAATACGAGCAGTACTTC.

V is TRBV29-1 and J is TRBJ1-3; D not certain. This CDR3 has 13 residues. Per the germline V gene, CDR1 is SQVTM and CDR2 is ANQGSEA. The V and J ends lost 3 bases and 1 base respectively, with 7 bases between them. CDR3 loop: CSVDEGSGNTIYF. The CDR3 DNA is TGCAGCGTTGATGAAGGGTCTGGAAACACCATATATTTT.

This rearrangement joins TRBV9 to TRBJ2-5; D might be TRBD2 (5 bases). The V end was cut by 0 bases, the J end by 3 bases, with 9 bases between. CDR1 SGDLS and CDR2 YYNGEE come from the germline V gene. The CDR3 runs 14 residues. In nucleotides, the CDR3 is TGTGCCAGCAGCGTAGATATTAGCGAAGAGACCCAGTACTTC. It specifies CASSVDISEETQYF.

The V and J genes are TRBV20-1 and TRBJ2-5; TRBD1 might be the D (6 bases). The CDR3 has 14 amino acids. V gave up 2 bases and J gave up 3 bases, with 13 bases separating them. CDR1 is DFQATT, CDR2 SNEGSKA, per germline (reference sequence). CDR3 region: CSARLGHSKETQYF. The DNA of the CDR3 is TGCAGTGCTAGACTGGGACATAGTAAAGAGACCCAGTACTTC.

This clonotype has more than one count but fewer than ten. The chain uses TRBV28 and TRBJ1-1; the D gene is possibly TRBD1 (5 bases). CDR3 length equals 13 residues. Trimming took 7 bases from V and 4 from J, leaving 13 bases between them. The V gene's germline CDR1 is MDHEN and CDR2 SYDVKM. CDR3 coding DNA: TGTGCCAGCACCGCGGGGGGGTCCACTGAAGCTTTCTTT. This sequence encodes CASTAGGSTEAFF.

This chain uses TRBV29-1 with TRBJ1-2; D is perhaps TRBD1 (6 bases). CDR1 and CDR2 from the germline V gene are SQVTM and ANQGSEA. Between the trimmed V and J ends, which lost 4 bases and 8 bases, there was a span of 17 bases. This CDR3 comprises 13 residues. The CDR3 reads CSVARGPPSGYTF. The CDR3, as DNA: TGCAGCGTTGCTCGGGGGCCCCCTTCCGGCTACACCTTC.

The CDR3 is CSVSAGTGDNQPQHF. The CDR3 nucleotides are TGCAGCGTTAGTGCCGGGACAGGAGATAATCAGCCCCAGCATTTT. This chain joins TRBV29-1 and TRBJ1-5; 8 positions agree with TRBD1. The V segment lost 5 bases and the J segment 4 bases; nucleotides outside the gene matches: 10. This CDR3 comprises 15 residues. Germline V gives CDR1 SQVTM, CDR2 ANQGSEA.

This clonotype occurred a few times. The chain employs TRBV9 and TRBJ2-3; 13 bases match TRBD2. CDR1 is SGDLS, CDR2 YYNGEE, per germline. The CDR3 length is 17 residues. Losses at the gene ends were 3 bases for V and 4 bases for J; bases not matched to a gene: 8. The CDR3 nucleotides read TGTGCCAGCAGCGAGAGGGGACTAGCGGGATTAGCAGATACGCAGTATTTT. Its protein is CASSERGLAGLADTQYF. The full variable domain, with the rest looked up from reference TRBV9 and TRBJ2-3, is DSGVTQTPKHLITATGQRVTLRCSPRSGDLSVYWYQQSLDQGLQFLIQYYNGEERAKGNILERFSAQQFPDLHSELNLSSLELGDSALYFCASSERGLAGLADTQYFGPGTRLTVL.

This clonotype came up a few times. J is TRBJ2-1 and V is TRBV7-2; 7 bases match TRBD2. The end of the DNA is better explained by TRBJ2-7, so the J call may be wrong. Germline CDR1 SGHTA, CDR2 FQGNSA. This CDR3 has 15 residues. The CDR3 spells CASSGGRGLGYEQYF. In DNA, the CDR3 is TGTGCCAGCAGCGGGGGGAGGGGCCTTGGTTACGAGCAGTACTTC.